The source of this T cell receptor (beta chain) is a study of CD8+ T cells in alopecia areata. The CDR3 sequence is 16 residues long. Looked up from germline, CDR1 is MNHEY and CDR2 is SVGAGI. V lost 2 bases, J lost 4 bases, and 17 bases lay in between. Extraction and reverse transcription of RNA yielded cDNA as the sequencing template. The data were produced by immunoSEQ multiplex PCR, yet TCRdb's version contains in-frame clones alone and is incomplete. The sample lists some 130,000 clones, approximately 49% occurring once. The TCR comes from a human donor with alopecia areata. Sequencing used CD8+ T cells sorted from blood, obtained at week 0. This chain links TRBV6-5 with TRBJ2-5, with D possibly TRBD1 on 6 matching bases. DNA for the CDR3: TGTGCCAGCAGTTACGGACTCAGGGGTTTGATAGAGACCCAGTACTTC. Its protein product is CASSYGLRGLIETQYF.